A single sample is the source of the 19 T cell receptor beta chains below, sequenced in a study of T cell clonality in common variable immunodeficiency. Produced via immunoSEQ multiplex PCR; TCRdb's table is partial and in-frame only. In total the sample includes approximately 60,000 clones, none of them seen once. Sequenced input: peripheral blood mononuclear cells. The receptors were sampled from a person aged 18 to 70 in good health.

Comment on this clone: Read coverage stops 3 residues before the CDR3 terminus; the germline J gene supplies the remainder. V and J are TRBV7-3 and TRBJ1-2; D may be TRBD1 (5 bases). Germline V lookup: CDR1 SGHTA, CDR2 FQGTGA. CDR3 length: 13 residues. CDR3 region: CASSAGLAGDYTF. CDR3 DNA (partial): TGTGCCAGCAGCGCGGGACTAGCGGGCGAC. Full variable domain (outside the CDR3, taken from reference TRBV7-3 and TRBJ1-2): GAGVSQTPSNKVTEKGKYVELRCDPISGHTALYWYRQSLGQGPEFLIYFQGTGAADDSGLPNDRFFAVRPEGSVSTLKIQRTERGDSAVYLCASSAGLAGDYTFGSGTRLTVV.

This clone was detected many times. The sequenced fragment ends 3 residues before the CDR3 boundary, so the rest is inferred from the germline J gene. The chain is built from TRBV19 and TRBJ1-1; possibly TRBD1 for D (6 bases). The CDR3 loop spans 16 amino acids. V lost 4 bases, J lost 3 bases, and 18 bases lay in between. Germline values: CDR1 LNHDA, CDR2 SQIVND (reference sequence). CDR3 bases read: TGTGCCAGTAGTAACACAGGGAGAGCATCGGACACTGAA. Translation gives CASSNTGRASDTE. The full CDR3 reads CASSNTGRASDTEAFF.

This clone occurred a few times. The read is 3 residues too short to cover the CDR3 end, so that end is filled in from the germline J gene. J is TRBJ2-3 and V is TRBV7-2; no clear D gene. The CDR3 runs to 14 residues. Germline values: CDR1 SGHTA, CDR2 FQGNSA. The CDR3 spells CASSFALKNQPQYF. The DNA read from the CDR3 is TGTGCCAGCAGCTTTGCACTAAAAAATCAGCCG.

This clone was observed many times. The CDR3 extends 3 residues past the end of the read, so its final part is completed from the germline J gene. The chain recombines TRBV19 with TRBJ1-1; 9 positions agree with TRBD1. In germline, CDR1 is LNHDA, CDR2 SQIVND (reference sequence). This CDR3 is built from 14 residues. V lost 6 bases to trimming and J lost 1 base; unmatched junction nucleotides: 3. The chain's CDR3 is CASRGTGRNTEAFF. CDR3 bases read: TGTGCCAGTAGGGGGACAGGGCGGAACACTGAA.

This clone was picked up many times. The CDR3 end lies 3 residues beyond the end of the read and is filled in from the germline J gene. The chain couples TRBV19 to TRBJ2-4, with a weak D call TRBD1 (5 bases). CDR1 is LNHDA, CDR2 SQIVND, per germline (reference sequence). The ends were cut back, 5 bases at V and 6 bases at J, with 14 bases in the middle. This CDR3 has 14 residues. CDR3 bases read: TGTGCCAGTAGTCCAGGGCCCAATGTAAACATT. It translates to CASSPGPNVNI. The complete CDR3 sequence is CASSPGPNVNIQYF.

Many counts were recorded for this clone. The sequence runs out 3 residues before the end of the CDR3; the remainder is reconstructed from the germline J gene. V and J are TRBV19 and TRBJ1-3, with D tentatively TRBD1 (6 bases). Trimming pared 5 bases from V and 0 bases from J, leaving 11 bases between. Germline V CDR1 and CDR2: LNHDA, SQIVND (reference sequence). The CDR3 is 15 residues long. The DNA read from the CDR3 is TGTGCCAGTAGTGCGGGACATGCCTCTGGAAACACC. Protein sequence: CASSAGHASGNT. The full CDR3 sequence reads CASSAGHASGNTIYF.

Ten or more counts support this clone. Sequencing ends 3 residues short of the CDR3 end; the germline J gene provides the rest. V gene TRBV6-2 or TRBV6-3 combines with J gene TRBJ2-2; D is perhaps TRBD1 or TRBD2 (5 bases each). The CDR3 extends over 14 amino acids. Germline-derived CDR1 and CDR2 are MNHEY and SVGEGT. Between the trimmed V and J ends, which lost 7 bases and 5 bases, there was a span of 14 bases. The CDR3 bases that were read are TGTGCCAGCACCCGGGCAGGGAGTACCGGGGAG. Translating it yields CASTRAGSTGE. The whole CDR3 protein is CASTRAGSTGELFF.

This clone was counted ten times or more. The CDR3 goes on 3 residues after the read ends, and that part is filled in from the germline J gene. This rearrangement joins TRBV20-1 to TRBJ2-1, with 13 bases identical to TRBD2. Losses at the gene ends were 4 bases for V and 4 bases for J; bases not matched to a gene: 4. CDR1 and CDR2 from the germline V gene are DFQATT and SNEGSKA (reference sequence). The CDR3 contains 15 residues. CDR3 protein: CSATGLAGLYNEQFF. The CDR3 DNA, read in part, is TGCAGTGCTACGGGACTAGCGGGACTATACAATGAG.

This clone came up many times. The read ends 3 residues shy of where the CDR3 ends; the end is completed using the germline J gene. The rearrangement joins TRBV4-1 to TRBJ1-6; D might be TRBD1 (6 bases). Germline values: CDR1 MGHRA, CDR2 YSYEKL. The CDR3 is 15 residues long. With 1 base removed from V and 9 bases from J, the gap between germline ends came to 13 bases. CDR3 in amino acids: CASSQAGEAFSPLHF. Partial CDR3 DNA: TGCGCCAGCAGCCAAGCAGGGGAAGCGTTTTCACCC.

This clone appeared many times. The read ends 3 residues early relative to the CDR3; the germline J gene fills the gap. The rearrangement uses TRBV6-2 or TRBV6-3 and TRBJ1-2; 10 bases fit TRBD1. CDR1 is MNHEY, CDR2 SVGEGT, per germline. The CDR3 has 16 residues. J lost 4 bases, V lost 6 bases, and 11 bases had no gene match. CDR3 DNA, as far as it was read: TGTGCCAGCAGACCCGGGAGGACAGGGGGAGTCTATGGC. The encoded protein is CASRPGRTGGVYG. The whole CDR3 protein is CASRPGRTGGVYGYTF.

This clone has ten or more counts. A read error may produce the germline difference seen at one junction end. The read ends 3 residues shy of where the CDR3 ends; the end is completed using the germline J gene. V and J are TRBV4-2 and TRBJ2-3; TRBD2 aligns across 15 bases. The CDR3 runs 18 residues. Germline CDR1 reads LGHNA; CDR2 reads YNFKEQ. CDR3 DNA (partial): TGCGCCAGCAGCCAAGCTGGACTAGCGGGGGGGCCAGCAGATACG. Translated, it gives CASSQAGLAGGPADT. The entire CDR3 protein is CASSQAGLAGGPADTQYF.

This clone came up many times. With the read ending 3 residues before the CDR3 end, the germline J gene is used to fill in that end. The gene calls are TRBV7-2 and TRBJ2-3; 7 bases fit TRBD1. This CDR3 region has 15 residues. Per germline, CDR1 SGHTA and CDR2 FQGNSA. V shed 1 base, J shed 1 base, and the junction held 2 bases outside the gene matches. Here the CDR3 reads CASSLGQGRTDTQYF. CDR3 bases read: TGTGCCAGCAGCTTAGGACAGGGACGCACAGATACG. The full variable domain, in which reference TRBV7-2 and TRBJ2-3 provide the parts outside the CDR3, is GAGVSQSPSNKVTEKGKDVELRCDPISGHTALYWYRQSLGQGLEFLIYFQGNSAPDKSGLPSDRFSAERTGGSVSTLTIQRTQQEDSAVYLCASSLGQGRTDTQYFGPGTRLTVL.

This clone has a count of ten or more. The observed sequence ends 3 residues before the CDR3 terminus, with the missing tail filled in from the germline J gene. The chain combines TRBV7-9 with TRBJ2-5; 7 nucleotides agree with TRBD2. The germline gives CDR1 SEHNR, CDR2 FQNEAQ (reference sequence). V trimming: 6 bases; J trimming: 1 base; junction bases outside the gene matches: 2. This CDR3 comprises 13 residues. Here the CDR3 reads CASRGGSQETQYF. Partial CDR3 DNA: TGTGCCAGCAGGGGGGGGTCCCAAGAGACC.

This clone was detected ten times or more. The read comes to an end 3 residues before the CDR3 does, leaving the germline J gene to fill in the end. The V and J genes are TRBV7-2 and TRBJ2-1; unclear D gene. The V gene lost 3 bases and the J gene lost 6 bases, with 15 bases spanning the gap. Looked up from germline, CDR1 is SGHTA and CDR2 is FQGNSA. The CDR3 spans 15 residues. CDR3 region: CASSFERSTFNEQFF. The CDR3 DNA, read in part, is TGTGCCAGCAGCTTTGAGCGTTCAACATTCAATGAG.

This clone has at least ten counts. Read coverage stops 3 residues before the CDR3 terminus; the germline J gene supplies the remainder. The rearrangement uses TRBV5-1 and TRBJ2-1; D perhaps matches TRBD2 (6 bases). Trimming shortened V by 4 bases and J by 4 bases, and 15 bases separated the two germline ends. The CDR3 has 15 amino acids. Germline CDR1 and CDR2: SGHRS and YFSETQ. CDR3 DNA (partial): TGCGCCAGCAGCATTGGCGGGGACTCATACAATGAG. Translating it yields CASSIGGDSYNE. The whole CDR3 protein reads CASSIGGDSYNEQFF.

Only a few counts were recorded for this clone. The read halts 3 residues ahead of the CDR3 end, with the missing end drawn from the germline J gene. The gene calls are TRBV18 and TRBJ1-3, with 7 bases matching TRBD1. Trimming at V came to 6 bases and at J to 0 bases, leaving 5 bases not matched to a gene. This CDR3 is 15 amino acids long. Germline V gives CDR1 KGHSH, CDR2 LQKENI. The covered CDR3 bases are TGTGCCAGCTCCCCGGACAGGAGCTCTGGAAACACC. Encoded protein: CASSPDRSSGNT. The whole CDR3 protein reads CASSPDRSSGNTIYF.

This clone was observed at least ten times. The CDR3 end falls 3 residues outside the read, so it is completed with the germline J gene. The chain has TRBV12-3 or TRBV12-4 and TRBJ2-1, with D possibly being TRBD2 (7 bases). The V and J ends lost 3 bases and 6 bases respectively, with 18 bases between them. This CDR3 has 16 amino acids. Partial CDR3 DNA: TGTGCCAGCAGTTTGGGAGCGGGGCAGGGGTTCAATGAG. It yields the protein CASSLGAGQGFNE. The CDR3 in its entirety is CASSLGAGQGFNEQFF.

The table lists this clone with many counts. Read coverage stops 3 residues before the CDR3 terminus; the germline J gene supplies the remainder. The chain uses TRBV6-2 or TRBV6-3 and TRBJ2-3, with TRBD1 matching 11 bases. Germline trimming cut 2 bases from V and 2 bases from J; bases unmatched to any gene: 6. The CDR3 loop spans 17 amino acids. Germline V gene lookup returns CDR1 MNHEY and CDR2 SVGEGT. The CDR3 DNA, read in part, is TGTGCCAGCAGTTACGCTTCCGGACAGGGGGCCACAGATACG. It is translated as CASSYASGQGATDT. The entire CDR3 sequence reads CASSYASGQGATDTQYF.

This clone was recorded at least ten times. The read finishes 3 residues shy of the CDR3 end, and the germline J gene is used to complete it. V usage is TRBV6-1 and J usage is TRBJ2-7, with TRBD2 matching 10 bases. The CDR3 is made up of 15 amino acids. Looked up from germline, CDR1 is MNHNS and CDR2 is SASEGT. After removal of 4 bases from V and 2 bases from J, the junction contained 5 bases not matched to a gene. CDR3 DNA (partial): TGTGCCAGCAGTGGGTCTAGCGGGAGCACCTACGAG. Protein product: CASSGSSGSTYE. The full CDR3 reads CASSGSSGSTYEQYF.